This is a list of T cell receptor beta chains from one sample in a study of vaccination and CD4 T cells after COVID-19. MiXCR, run by TCRdb on the PCR reads, gives a single entry per CDR3 protein. The data show over 8,500 distinct CDR3 sequences, approximately 67% seen once. These receptors lack a known antigen. The sample here was CD4+ T cells from blood, cultured in vitro, taken before SARS-CoV-2 vaccination. These receptors were taken from a human donor who had recovered from COVID-19. The CDR3 runs from the conserved cysteine through the conserved F or W. The order of the fields is V gene, J gene, D gene, clone size, CDR3 DNA, CDR3 protein. The D gene is left open where the match is weak. The size entry is marked missing in some rows and otherwise reads once, few, many or a size class.

TRBV4-2,TRBJ1-2,NA,NA,TGTGCCAGCAGCCAGAAGGACGACGGATATGGCTACACCTTC,CASSQKDDGYGYTF
TRBV29-1,TRBJ2-4,NA,once,TGCAGCGTACGGCAGGGGGGGACCAAAAACATTCAGTACTTC,CSVRQGGTKNIQYF
TRBV24-1,TRBJ2-3,NA,medium-sized,TGTGCCACCAGTGATTACCCCTCAGATACGCAGTATTTT,CATSDYPSDTQYF
TRBV20-1,TRBJ1-6,TRBD1,NA,TGCAGTGCTGGGGACAGGGCGAATAATTCACCCCTCCACTTT,CSAGDRANNSPLHF
TRBV2,TRBJ2-5,NA,NA,TGTGCCAGCAGTGCCCCAGCGGTATACCAAGAGACCCAGTACTTC,CASSAPAVYQETQYF
TRBV28,TRBJ1-1,TRBD1,NA,TGTGCCAGCAGCCCACCGACAGGGCTCACTGAAGCTTTCTTT,CASSPPTGLTEAFF
TRBV7-8,TRBJ1-5,NA,NA,TGTGCCAGCAGCTTACGGGTGGATCAGCCCCAGCATTTT,CASSLRVDQPQHF
TRBV20-1,TRBJ2-4,NA,NA,TGCAGTGCTGGGTCCCGGAACATTCAGTACTTC,CSAGSRNIQYF
TRBV7-6,TRBJ2-5,NA,NA,TGTGCCAGCAGCAGCAGGGGAGCAGAGACCCAGTACTTC,CASSSRGAETQYF
TRBV15,TRBJ2-1,NA,NA,TGTGCCACCAGCTTGGAGCTTCGGCTTAATGAGCAGTTCTTC,CATSLELRLNEQFF
TRBV6-1,TRBJ1-2,TRBD1,NA,TGTGCCAGCAGCCTTCGTGCGGGACAGGACTATGGCTACACCTTC,CASSLRAGQDYGYTF
TRBV20-1,TRBJ1-2,NA,NA,TGCAGTGCCGACACTCCCAAGGAACTCTTTGGCTACACCTTC,CSADTPKELFGYTF
TRBV10-1,TRBJ2-3,NA,NA,TGCGCCAGCAGGGGTAAAGGGGACTCAGATACGCAGTATTTT,CASRGKGDSDTQYF
TRBV27,TRBJ1-5,NA,NA,TGTGCCAGCAGTTTTACGCGCGCCCTGGGTAATCAGCCCCAGCATTTT,CASSFTRALGNQPQHF
TRBV15,TRBJ2-3,NA,NA,TGTGCCACCAGCAGAGCCCCCACAGATACGCAGTATTTT,CATSRAPTDTQYF
TRBV20-1,TRBJ2-5,TRBD2,NA,TGCAGTGCTAGGGGACTAGCGGCCCCCCAAGAGACCCAGTACTTC,CSARGLAAPQETQYF
TRBV20-1,TRBJ2-5,TRBD2,NA,TGCAGTGCTCGGACTAGCGGGACGGCGACCCAGTACTTC,CSARTSGTATQYF
TRBV6-2/TRBV6-3,TRBJ1-5,NA,NA,TGTGCCAGCAGTGACAATAGACCGGACGTGTGGCCCCAGCATTTT,CASSDNRPDVWPQHF
TRBV7-2,TRBJ1-5,NA,NA,TGTGCCAGCAGCTTAGCCTGGGGGCAGCCCCAGCATTTT,CASSLAWGQPQHF
TRBV6-2/TRBV6-3,TRBJ1-1,NA,NA,TGTGCCAGCAGTTACTCGTACCGGACGGCGAACACTGAAGCTTTCTTT,CASSYSYRTANTEAFF
TRBV15,TRBJ2-4,NA,NA,TGTGCCACCAGCAGCGGGGGTGGTAGAGTGTTAAACATTCAGTACTTC,CATSSGGGRVLNIQYF
TRBV4-1,TRBJ1-1,NA,NA,TGCGCCAGCAGCCCGATTCGGAGGCCCAGAGCGGGGACTGAAGCTTTCTTT,CASSPIRRPRAGTEAFF
TRBV21-1,TRBJ1-1,NA,NA,TGTGCCAGCAGCAAAGCCTCTACGATCCAGTCCCAGACTGAAGCTTTCTTT,CASSKASTIQSQTEAFF
TRBV6-1,TRBJ2-2,NA,NA,TGTGCCAGCAGCACGGACGGCGCCCCAACCGGGGAGCTGTTTTTT,CASSTDGAPTGELFF
TRBV6-1,TRBJ2-5,NA,NA,TGTGCCAGCAGTCCCACCATCCAAGAGACCCAGTACTTC,CASSPTIQETQYF
TRBV15,TRBJ2-6,TRBD1,NA,TGTGCCACCAGCAGAGACAGGGGGTCTGGGGCCAACGTCCTGACTTTC,CATSRDRGSGANVLTF
TRBV7-3,TRBJ2-3,NA,few,TGTGCCAGCAGCTCCGTTGGCACAGATACGCAGTATTTT,CASSSVGTDTQYF
TRBV7-6,TRBJ2-2,NA,few,TGTGCCAGCAGCTCCGCCCCGGGACCCGCAACCGGGGAGCTGTTTTTT,CASSSAPGPATGELFF
TRBV7-2,TRBJ2-1,TRBD2,NA,TGTGCCAGCAGCTTAGTTGGGACTAGCGGGAACAATGAGCAGTTCTTC,CASSLVGTSGNNEQFF
TRBV30,TRBJ1-1,NA,NA,TGTGCCTGTCATAACAGGGAAGCTTTCTTT,CACHNREAFF
TRBV20-1,TRBJ2-1,NA,NA,TGCAGTGCTACGGGGCTTTTGAGCTCCTACAATGAGCAGTTCTTC,CSATGLLSSYNEQFF
TRBV6-1,TRBJ1-1,NA,NA,TGTGCCAGCAGTACGGGGGCGAACACTGAAGCTTTCTTT,CASSTGANTEAFF
TRBV18,TRBJ2-5,NA,NA,TGTGCCAGCTCACCTGACCCCCAAGAGACCCAGTACTTC,CASSPDPQETQYF
TRBV6-1,TRBJ1-1,NA,NA,TGTGCCAGCATCCTTGGGGGGGCGAACACTGAAGCTTTCTTT,CASILGGANTEAFF
TRBV12-3/TRBV12-4,TRBJ2-3,TRBD1,medium-sized,TGTGCCAGCAGATCAGGACAGGGGATAGATACGCAGTATTTT,CASRSGQGIDTQYF
TRBV30,TRBJ1-5,NA,NA,TGTGCCTGGAGTGTACCAGGGTCCCGGGGAGCCCAGCATTTT,CAWSVPGSRGAQHF
TRBV20-1,TRBJ1-5,NA,once,TGCAGTGCTAGAGATATAGGGTTCGGCAATCAGCCCCAGCATTTT,CSARDIGFGNQPQHF
TRBV6-5,TRBJ2-3,NA,NA,TGTGCCAGCAGTTATGCTAGCGCAGAAGATACGCAGTATTTT,CASSYASAEDTQYF